These 30 T cell receptor beta chains were all obtained from the same sample, sequenced in a study of blood T cell repertoires in COVID-19. Generated by immunoSEQ multiplex PCR, the TCRdb table keeps only in-frame clones and is missing some. Among about 45,000 clones listed, nearly 85% were seen once. The sample comprised peripheral blood. The receptors stem from an elderly man in a cohort sampled during active COVID-19.

V gene TRBV20-1 combines with J gene TRBJ1-6, with D unresolved. With 1 base removed from V and 9 bases from J, the gap between germline ends came to 4 bases. The CDR3 is 11 residues long. Germline values: CDR1 DFQATT, CDR2 SNEGSKA (reference sequence). This CDR3 is CSARGGSPLHF. CDR3 coding DNA: TGCAGTGCTAGAGGCGGTTCACCCCTCCACTTT.

The chain employs TRBV9 and TRBJ2-7, with D maybe TRBD1 (6 bases). V gave up 3 bases and J gave up 2 bases, with 12 bases separating them. The CDR3 loop spans 14 amino acids. Germline V gives CDR1 SGDLS, CDR2 YYNGEE. The CDR3 loop is CASSATGITYEQYF. CDR3 DNA sequence: TGTGCCAGCAGCGCGACAGGAATAACCTACGAGCAGTACTTC.

The chain recombines TRBV10-2 with TRBJ2-1; 8 bases fit TRBD1. Germline V gene lookup returns CDR1 WSHSY and CDR2 SAAADI. Unmatched junction bases numbered 10, after V lost 8 bases and J lost 7 bases. The CDR3 is 14 residues long. For the CDR3, the DNA is TGCGCCAGCGGTGGACAGGGATCTTGGAATGAGCAGTTCTTC. Residues: CASGGQGSWNEQFF.

This clone appeared once. This chain joins TRBV28 and TRBJ2-7, with 11 bases fitting TRBD1. CDR1 is MDHEN and CDR2 is SYDVKM in the germline V gene. CDR3 size: 16 residues. V lost 6 bases and J lost 1; bases outside the gene matches: 8. The CDR3, as DNA: TGTGCCAGCAGACCCTACCGGGACAGGGGGTCCTACGAGCAGTACTTC. This codes for CASRPYRDRGSYEQYF.

The chain is built from TRBV4-1 and TRBJ2-1; 9 bases fit TRBD2. V lost 2 bases to trimming and J lost 4 bases; unmatched junction nucleotides: 6. Germline-derived CDR1 and CDR2 are MGHRA and YSYEKL. The CDR3 sequence is 16 residues long. Here the CDR3 reads CASSQMTSGPYNEQFF. In nucleotides, the CDR3 is TGCGCCAGCAGCCAAATGACTAGCGGACCTTACAATGAGCAGTTCTTC.

V gene TRBV11-3 combines with J gene TRBJ2-3, with 8 bases that match TRBD1. V shed 4 bases, J shed 1 base, and the junction held 4 bases outside the gene matches. The germline V gene encodes CDR1 SGHNT and CDR2 YENEEA. The CDR3 runs to 15 residues. CDR3 region: CASSSWGQGTDTQYF. CDR3 nucleotides: TGTGCCAGCAGCTCATGGGGACAGGGCACAGATACGCAGTATTTT.

The V and J genes are TRBV3-1 (or the pseudogene TRBV3-2) and TRBJ1-1, with a possible D match to TRBD1 (5 bases). Deletions cut 4 bases from V and 0 bases from J, with 18 bases between. Germline V CDR1 and CDR2: LGHDT, YNNKEL (reference sequence). The CDR3 sequence is 17 residues long. The CDR3 nucleotides are TGTGCCAGCAGCCGGAAGGGGTGGGGGGATGTGAACACTGAAGCTTTCTTT. Translated, it gives CASSRKGWGDVNTEAFF.

The chain combines TRBV29-1 with TRBJ2-5; possibly TRBD2 for D (6 bases). V was cut by 5 bases and J by 2 bases, with 15 bases left in between. Per the germline V gene, CDR1 is SQVTM and CDR2 is ANQGSEA. This CDR3 spans 14 amino acids. CDR3 sequence (DNA): TGCAGCGTTCGGCTTGGCGGGAATCAAGAGACCCAGTACTTC. Translation: CSVRLGGNQETQYF.

This chain joins TRBV7-3 and TRBJ1-1, with 10 positions matching TRBD1. The CDR3 is made up of 16 amino acids. Germline CDR1 SGHTA, CDR2 FQGTGA. The junction had 9 bases not matched to a gene; V was cut back by 3 bases and J by 5 bases. The CDR3 loop reads CASSFRQGAYKTEAFF. The CDR3 nucleotides are TGTGCCAGCAGCTTCAGACAGGGGGCGTACAAAACTGAAGCTTTCTTT.

V and J are TRBV7-2 and TRBJ1-5; D unclear. CDR1 SGHTA and CDR2 FQGNSA come from the germline V gene. Trimming left V 8 bases short and J 3 bases short, with 14 bases between. The CDR3 runs 14 residues. Here the CDR3 reads CASDWSGYNQPQHF. DNA for the CDR3: TGTGCCAGCGATTGGTCGGGTTACAATCAGCCCCAGCATTTT.

The chain is built from TRBV19 and TRBJ2-7; 8 positions agree with TRBD1. Losses at the gene ends were 5 bases for V and 7 bases for J; bases not matched to a gene: 10. Germline V gene lookup returns CDR1 LNHDA and CDR2 SQIVND (reference sequence). The CDR3 runs 14 residues. This chain's CDR3 is CASSVQGDPREQYF. In DNA form, the CDR3 reads TGTGCCAGTAGTGTACAGGGGGACCCCCGGGAGCAGTACTTC.

Here the CDR3 reads CSANPFSKQFF. Written as DNA, the CDR3 is TGCAGTGCTAACCCTTTTAGTAAGCAGTTCTTC. This chain uses TRBV20-1 with TRBJ2-1; no firm D call. The CDR3 runs 11 residues. The germline V and J ends were trimmed by 4 bases and 11 bases, with 12 bases remaining between them. Germline V gene lookup returns CDR1 DFQATT and CDR2 SNEGSKA (reference sequence).

The genes are TRBV6-5 and TRBJ2-7; TRBD2 is a possible D gene (7 bases). The CDR3 runs to 12 residues. Germline-derived CDR1 and CDR2 are MNHEY and SVGAGI. V lost 8 bases and J lost 4, with 12 bases in between. This CDR3 reads CASGGAKYEQYF. For the CDR3, the DNA is TGTGCCAGCGGGGGGGCCAAGTACGAGCAGTACTTC.

V and J are TRBV5-1 and TRBJ1-1; D is perhaps TRBD1 (6 bases). Trimming took off 2 bases at V and 5 bases at J, with 16 bases between the two ends. This CDR3 comprises 15 residues. Germline V CDR1 and CDR2: SGHRS, YFSETQ. CDR3 sequence: CASSLMDRSLTEAFF. CDR3 sequence (DNA): TGCGCCAGCAGCTTAATGGACAGATCATTAACTGAAGCTTTCTTT.

The rearrangement links TRBV14 to TRBJ2-5; unclear D gene. This CDR3 spans 13 amino acids. Germline V gene sequence: CDR1 SGHDN, CDR2 FVKESK. The V end lost 5 bases, the J end lost 2 bases, and 9 bases lay between the germline ends. CDR3 coding DNA: TGTGCCAGCAGCTTACGGTTTCAAGAGACCCAGTACTTC. It yields the protein CASSLRFQETQYF.

The chain links TRBV19 to TRBJ1-5, with 7 bases identical to TRBD1. V shed 4 bases, J shed 7 bases, and the junction held 13 bases outside the gene matches. CDR1 and CDR2 (germline): LNHDA, SQIVND (reference sequence). The CDR3 is made up of 16 amino acids. CDR3 region: CASSTVGTAFRQPQHF. The CDR3 DNA reads as TGTGCCAGTAGTACCGTTGGGACAGCCTTCAGGCAGCCCCAGCATTTT.

The chain couples TRBV2 to TRBJ2-3; 7 nucleotides match TRBD1. The CDR3 is 15 residues long. The V gene end was trimmed by 4 bases and the J gene end by 0 bases; junction bases not matched to a gene: 4. Germline V gene sequence: CDR1 SNHLY, CDR2 FYNNEI. The CDR3 sequence is CASSGQGTSTDTQYF. The CDR3 DNA is TGTGCCAGCAGTGGACAGGGCACTAGCACAGATACGCAGTATTTT.

This clone was detected only a few times. The chain recombines TRBV28 with TRBJ1-2; 9 bases fit TRBD1. The CDR3 length is 18 residues. V shed 2 bases and J 4 bases; nucleotides not matched to a gene: 14. Germline loops: CDR1 MDHEN, CDR2 SYDVKM. This CDR3 is CASSLHRGRGLSVYGYTF. The CDR3 region has the DNA TGTGCCAGCAGTTTACACAGGGGGCGCGGTCTATCTGTCTATGGCTACACCTTC.

The genes are TRBV7-3 and TRBJ2-6; 7 nucleotides match TRBD1. V shed 1 base, J shed 0 bases, and the junction held 6 bases outside the gene matches. CDR1 is SGHTA and CDR2 is FQGTGA in the germline V gene. The CDR3 runs 18 residues. The CDR3 DNA sequence: TGTGCCAGCAGCTTAAAAGGCAGGGGGAGCTCTGGGGCCAACGTCCTGACTTTC. Protein sequence: CASSLKGRGSSGANVLTF.

This CDR3 is CASSLGYRSAYEQYF. The CDR3 bases are TGTGCCAGCAGCTTGGGGTACCGGAGCGCCTACGAGCAGTACTTC. The V call is TRBV5-8, the J call TRBJ2-7; D is undetermined. Germline values: CDR1 SGHTS, CDR2 YDEGEE. The CDR3 is made up of 15 amino acids. V lost 0 bases and J 2 bases, leaving 12 bases between the germline ends.

V usage is TRBV10-1 and J usage is TRBJ2-2; TRBD1 matches at 10 bases. CDR1 WNHNN and CDR2 SYGVQD come from the germline V gene (reference sequence). The trim removed 6 bases at V and 4 bases at J, leaving 5 bases unmatched. The CDR3 runs to 15 residues. Here the CDR3 reads CASRAGTGATGELFF. In nucleotides, the CDR3 is TGCGCCAGCAGGGCCGGGACAGGGGCCACCGGGGAGCTGTTTTTT.

The V call is TRBV30, the J call TRBJ2-1, with 7 bases lining up with TRBD1. The CDR3 length is 13 residues. The germline CDR1 and CDR2 sequences are GTSNPN and SVGIG (reference sequence). The V and J ends lost 5 bases and 9 bases, in that order; junction bases with no gene match: 10. CDR3 sequence reads: CAWAGTARGEQFF. The DNA for the CDR3 is TGTGCCTGGGCTGGGACAGCTCGTGGTGAGCAGTTCTTC.

The chain joins TRBV2 to TRBJ2-7; D uncertain. Germline V gene lookup returns CDR1 SNHLY and CDR2 FYNNEI. Trimming removed 8 bases from V and 3 bases from J, with 8 bases in between. CDR3 length: 11 residues. The DNA of the CDR3 is TGTGCCAGCGTATCCTACTACGAGCAGTACTTC. This codes for CASVSYYEQYF.

The chain joins TRBV4-1 to TRBJ2-6; D call uncertain. Germline V gene lookup returns CDR1 MGHRA and CDR2 YSYEKL. CDR3 length: 15 amino acids. V shed 3 bases and J shed 2 bases, with 8 bases lying between them. CDR3: CASSHQQAGANVLTF. Here the CDR3 DNA reads TGCGCCAGCAGCCACCAACAAGCTGGGGCCAACGTCCTGACTTTC.

The chain links TRBV19 to TRBJ2-1; 12 nucleotides match TRBD2. This CDR3 is built from 17 residues. Germline V CDR1 and CDR2: LNHDA, SQIVND (reference sequence). Trimming took 3 bases from V and 8 from J; bases not matched to a gene: 11. The CDR3 here is CASSIRGRLAGGDEQFF. DNA for the CDR3: TGTGCCAGTAGTATCAGGGGTAGGCTAGCGGGAGGGGATGAGCAGTTCTTC.

The chain is built from TRBV19 and TRBJ1-5; D ambiguous. V was clipped by 3 bases and J by 0 bases, with 9 bases between them. CDR1 is LNHDA, CDR2 SQIVND, per germline (reference sequence). The length of the CDR3 is 15 residues. CDR3: CASSIRTVSNQPQHF. The CDR3 nucleotides are TGTGCCAGTAGTATTAGAACAGTTAGCAATCAGCCCCAGCATTTT. Variable domain in full (rest from reference TRBV19 and TRBJ1-5): DGGITQSPKYLFRKEGQNVTLSCEQNLNHDAMYWYRQDPGQGLRLIYYSQIVNDFQKGDIAEGYSVSREKKESFPLTVTSAQKNPTAFYLCASSIRTVSNQPQHFGDGTRLSIL.

This clone was counted once. The chain employs TRBV19 and TRBJ2-2; maybe TRBD1 (5 bases). This CDR3 has 11 amino acids. Trimming left V 10 bases short and J 6 bases short, with 9 bases between. Germline V gene sequence: CDR1 LNHDA, CDR2 SQIVND (reference sequence). The CDR3 sequence is CATSGPGELFF. The CDR3, as DNA: TGTGCCACCTCAGGGCCCGGGGAGCTGTTTTTT.

The rearrangement joins TRBV9 to TRBJ2-7, with 10 bases lining up with TRBD1. After removal of 3 bases from V and 5 bases from J, the junction contained 5 bases not matched to a gene. CDR1 and CDR2 from the germline V gene are SGDLS and YYNGEE. The CDR3 totals 14 residues. The CDR3 nucleotides read TGTGCCAGCAGCGGGGGGGACAGGGGTCACGAGCAGTACTTC. This encodes CASSGGDRGHEQYF.

The chain carries TRBV28 and TRBJ1-1; 8 nucleotides agree with TRBD1. CDR1 and CDR2 (germline): MDHEN, SYDVKM. The V gene end was trimmed by 7 bases and the J gene end by 0 bases; junction bases not matched to a gene: 4. The CDR3 covers 14 residues. As DNA, the CDR3 is TGTGCCAGCATACCAGGGGGCTTGAACACTGAAGCTTTCTTT. Protein sequence: CASIPGGLNTEAFF. Based on the CDR3 plus reference TRBV28 and TRBJ1-1, the full variable domain is DVKVTQSSRYLVKRTGEKVFLECVQDMDHENMFWYRQDPGLGLRLIYFSYDVKMKEKGDIPEGYSVSREKKERFSLILESASTNQTSMYLCASIPGGLNTEAFFGQGTRLTVV.

This clone has more than one count but fewer than ten. J is TRBJ2-1 and V is TRBV19; TRBD2 aligns across 7 bases. Germline-derived CDR1 and CDR2 are LNHDA and SQIVND (reference sequence). This CDR3 is 14 amino acids long. The V segment lost 6 bases and the J segment 0 bases; nucleotides outside the gene matches: 2. The CDR3 is CASSGRSSYNEQFF. The CDR3 nucleotides are TGTGCCAGTAGCGGGAGGTCCTCCTACAATGAGCAGTTCTTC.